Below, 17 T cell receptor beta chains from the same sample are listed, as sequenced in a study of OX40 agonist ivuxolimab in advanced cancers. Sequencing used immunoSEQ multiplex PCR; TCRdb keeps in-frame clones, though not all of them. The table records approximately 79,000 clones, over 70% of them present only once. The specimen was CD4+ or CD8+ T cells sorted from blood, collected in a trial of the OX40 agonist ivuxolimab. The receptors were sampled from an adult with an advanced solid tumor such as melanoma, head and neck, liver or kidney cancer.

This chain uses TRBV2 with TRBJ2-1; 14 bases are a match to TRBD2. CDR3 length: 17 residues. The J segment lost 2 bases and the V segment lost 5 bases, leaving 5 bases of the junction unmatched. Germline CDR1 SNHLY, CDR2 FYNNEI. The CDR3: CASSRTSGRTPYNEQFF. The DNA for the CDR3 is TGTGCCAGCAGTAGGACTAGCGGGAGGACCCCCTACAATGAGCAGTTCTTC.

The J gene is TRBJ2-7, the V gene TRBV27; D unresolved. V gave up 5 bases and J gave up 4 bases, with 12 bases separating them. This CDR3 comprises 13 residues. Per germline, CDR1 MNHEY and CDR2 SMNVEV (reference sequence). The CDR3 nucleotides are TGTGCCAGCAGTCATACAATTGGGTACGAGCAGTACTTC. It is translated as CASSHTIGYEQYF.

The chain is built from TRBV29-1 and TRBJ1-1; D is undetermined. Per the germline V gene, CDR1 is SQVTM and CDR2 is ANQGSEA. CDR3 length equals 13 residues. Trimming took 4 bases from V and 1 from J, leaving 10 bases between them. DNA of the CDR3: TGCAGCGTTGCGCAGGCGACGAACACTGAAGCTTTCTTT. It specifies CSVAQATNTEAFF.

The chain employs TRBV30 and TRBJ1-2; TRBD1 agrees at 7 bases. Germline trimming cut 4 bases from V and 5 bases from J; bases unmatched to any gene: 7. The CDR3 is 13 amino acids. Germline V gives CDR1 GTSNPN, CDR2 SVGIG (reference sequence). As DNA, the CDR3 is TGTGCCTGGACTATCTTGACAGGGTATGGCTACACCTTC. Its translation is CAWTILTGYGYTF.

The rearrangement links TRBV5-1 to TRBJ2-3; D gene unclear. Germline lookup yields CDR1 SGHRS and CDR2 YFSETQ. The V end lost 3 bases, the J end lost 2 bases, and 4 bases lay between the germline ends. The CDR3 extends over 12 amino acids. CDR3 nucleotide sequence: TGCGCCAGCAGCTGGGACACAGATACGCAGTATTTT. Translation gives CASSWDTDTQYF. The full variable domain, completed using reference TRBV5-1 and TRBJ2-3, is KAGVTQTPRYLIKTRGQQVTLSCSPISGHRSVSWYQQTPGQGLQFLFEYFSETQRNKGNFPGRFSGRQFSNSRSEMNVSTLELGDSALYLCASSWDTDTQYFGPGTRLTVL.

This chain uses TRBV30 with TRBJ1-2, with TRBD1 matching 7 bases. The CDR3 sequence is 13 residues long. Germline V gene data show CDR1 as GTSNPN and CDR2 as SVGIG (reference sequence). Trimming removed 2 bases from V and 4 bases from J; junction bases left unmatched: 4. The CDR3 spells CAWSLDRIYGYTF. CDR3 bases: TGTGCCTGGAGTTTGGACAGGATCTATGGCTACACCTTC.

A few counts support this clone. This chain joins TRBV5-4 and TRBJ1-2; D not certain. This CDR3 has 11 amino acids. Germline V lookup: CDR1 SGHNT, CDR2 YYREEE (reference sequence). V lost 4 bases, J lost 2 bases, and 3 bases lay in between. The CDR3 region is CASSANYGYTF. The CDR3 region has the DNA TGTGCCAGCAGCGCGAACTATGGCTACACCTTC.

This chain connects TRBV29-1 to TRBJ2-7; 7 nucleotides agree with TRBD2. The CDR3 spans 13 residues. Germline-derived CDR1 and CDR2 are SQVTM and ANQGSEA. The ends lost 7 bases at V and 4 bases at J; junction bases unmatched: 10. The CDR3 region has the DNA TGCAGCGCTACTAGCGCCCAAGGATACGAGCAGTACTTC. It specifies CSATSAQGYEQYF.

DNA for the CDR3: TGTGCCAGCAGCTACGGGGGGGCGGTCGTACAAGAGACCCAGTACTTC. This gives the protein CASSYGGAVVQETQYF. The J gene is TRBJ2-5, the V gene TRBV11-2; 8 bases line up with TRBD2. CDR1 is SGHAT, CDR2 FQNNGV, per germline. V lost 4 bases and J lost 2; bases outside the gene matches: 9. This CDR3 is 16 amino acids long. The full variable domain, with the rest looked up from reference TRBV11-2 and TRBJ2-5, is EAGVAQSPRYKIIEKRQSVAFWCNPISGHATLYWYQQILGQGPKLLIQFQNNGVVDDSQLPKDRFSAERLKGVDSTLKIQPAKLEDSAVYLCASSYGGAVVQETQYFGPGTRLLVL.

The rearrangement joins TRBV14 to TRBJ1-3; possible D gene TRBD1, 5 bases. Deletions cut 8 bases from V and 4 bases from J, with 6 bases between. CDR3 length: 11 residues. Germline lookup yields CDR1 SGHDN and CDR2 FVKESK. CDR3: CASGHGNTIYF. Here the CDR3 DNA reads TGTGCCAGCGGACACGGAAACACCATATATTTT.

The chain is built from TRBV5-6 and TRBJ2-5, with 8 bases matching TRBD2. The CDR3 is made up of 13 amino acids. Germline CDR1 and CDR2: SGHDT and YYEEEE. The junction had 4 bases not matched to a gene; V was cut back by 0 bases and J by 9 bases. The CDR3 region is CASSLGPGGSQYF. Here the CDR3 DNA reads TGTGCCAGCAGCTTGGGTCCGGGGGGGTCCCAGTACTTC.

The rearrangement links TRBV10-2 to TRBJ1-6, with D possibly TRBD1 on 6 matching bases. V was cut by 5 bases and J by 14 bases, with 16 bases left in between. Germline CDR1 and CDR2: WSHSY and SAAADI. The CDR3 has 13 amino acids. CDR3: CASSPNSDRTLHF. For the CDR3, the DNA is TGCGCCAGCAGTCCGAACTCCGACAGGACCCTCCACTTT.

This chain links TRBV30 with TRBJ1-6, with 10 nucleotides matching TRBD1. Germline values: CDR1 GTSNPN, CDR2 SVGIG (reference sequence). The J segment lost 8 bases and the V segment lost 2 bases, leaving 6 bases of the junction unmatched. There are 15 residues in the CDR3. The CDR3 coding sequence is TGTGCCTGGAGTATAACCGGGACAGGGGATTCACCCCTCCACTTT. Its translation: CAWSITGTGDSPLHF. The full variable domain, rest sourced from reference TRBV30 and TRBJ1-6, is SQTIHQWPATLVQPVGSPLSLECTVEGTSNPNLYWYRQAAGRGLQLLFYSVGIGQISSEVPQNLSASRPQDRQFILSSKKLLLSDSGFYLCAWSITGTGDSPLHFGNGTRLTVT.

The CDR3 coding sequence is TGTGCCAGCAGCCCGCGGACCGCAGCGAACACCGGGGAGCTGTTTTTT. It is translated as CASSPRTAANTGELFF. The V gene is TRBV7-8, the J gene TRBJ2-2; D unresolved. Looked up from germline, CDR1 is SGHVS and CDR2 is FQNEAQ. V lost 5 bases and J 0 bases, leaving 13 bases between the germline ends. The CDR3 is made up of 16 amino acids.

This clone has more than one count but fewer than ten. CDR3 sequence (DNA): TGTGCCAGCAGCCCCCACGGGGGGACCACTGAAGCTTTCTTT. It yields the protein CASSPHGGTTEAFF. The genes are TRBV4-2 and TRBJ1-1, with D maybe TRBD1 (5 bases). The CDR3 is 14 residues long. V was trimmed by 4 bases and J by 4 bases, leaving 13 bases between them. Germline CDR1 reads LGHNA; CDR2 reads YNFKEQ.

This chain uses TRBV23-1 with TRBJ2-7, with 7 bases fitting TRBD1. TRBV23-1 is given ORF status, its function remaining uncertain. This CDR3 is built from 21 residues. The V and J ends lost 2 bases and 0 bases, in that order; junction bases with no gene match: 22. CDR3 sequence reads: CASSQPPLQWGTEDFSYEQYF. The DNA for the CDR3 is TGCGCCAGCAGTCAACCTCCACTCCAATGGGGGACAGAAGACTTCTCCTACGAGCAGTACTTC.

V gene TRBV10-2 combines with J gene TRBJ1-6, with a tentative D call TRBD1 (6 bases). V lost 3 bases to trimming and J lost 7 bases, with 13 bases between them. The CDR3 runs 15 residues. Germline assignment: CDR1 WSHSY and CDR2 SAAADI. CDR3 DNA sequence: TGCGCCAGCAGTGAATCTACTAGGGGGAATTCACCCCTCCACTTT. This encodes CASSESTRGNSPLHF.